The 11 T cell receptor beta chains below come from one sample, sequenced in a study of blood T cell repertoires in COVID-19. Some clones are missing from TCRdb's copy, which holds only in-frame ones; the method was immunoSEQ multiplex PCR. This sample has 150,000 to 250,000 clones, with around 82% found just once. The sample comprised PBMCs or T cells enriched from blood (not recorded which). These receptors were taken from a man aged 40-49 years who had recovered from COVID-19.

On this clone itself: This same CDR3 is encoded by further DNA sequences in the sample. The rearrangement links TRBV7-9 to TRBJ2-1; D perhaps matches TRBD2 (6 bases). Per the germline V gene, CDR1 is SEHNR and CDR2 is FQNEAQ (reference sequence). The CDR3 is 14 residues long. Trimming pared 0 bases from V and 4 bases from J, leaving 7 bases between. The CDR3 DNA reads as TGTGCCAGCAGCTTAGCGGGGGGTTACAATGAGCAGTTCTTC. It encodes CASSLAGGYNEQFF.

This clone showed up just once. The CDR3 is CASSREDRMYEQYF. DNA for the CDR3: TGCGCCAGCAGCCGCGAGGACAGGATGTACGAGCAGTACTTC. The gene calls are TRBV5-1 and TRBJ2-7, with TRBD1 identical over 7 bases. With V trimmed by 4 bases and J by 4 bases, 8 bases remained unmatched. The germline V gene encodes CDR1 SGHRS and CDR2 YFSETQ. The CDR3 loop spans 14 amino acids. Looking up the rest from reference TRBV5-1 and TRBJ2-7 gives the full variable domain: KAGVTQTPRYLIKTRGQQVTLSCSPISGHRSVSWYQQTPGQGLQFLFEYFSETQRNKGNFPGRFSGRQFSNSRSEMNVSTLELGDSALYLCASSREDRMYEQYFGPGTRLTVT.

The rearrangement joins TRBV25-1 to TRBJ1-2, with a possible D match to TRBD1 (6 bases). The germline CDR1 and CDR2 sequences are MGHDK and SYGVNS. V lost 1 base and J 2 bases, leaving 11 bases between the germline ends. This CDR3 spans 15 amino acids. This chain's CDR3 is CASSEWQGRNYGYTF. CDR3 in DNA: TGTGCCAGCAGTGAATGGCAGGGGCGAAACTATGGCTACACCTTC.

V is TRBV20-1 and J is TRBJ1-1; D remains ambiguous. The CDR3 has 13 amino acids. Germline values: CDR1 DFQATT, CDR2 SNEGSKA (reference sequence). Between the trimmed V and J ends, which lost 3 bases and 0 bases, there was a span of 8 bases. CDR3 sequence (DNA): TGCAGTGCTAGTCCTACGTTGAACACTGAAGCTTTCTTT. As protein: CSASPTLNTEAFF.

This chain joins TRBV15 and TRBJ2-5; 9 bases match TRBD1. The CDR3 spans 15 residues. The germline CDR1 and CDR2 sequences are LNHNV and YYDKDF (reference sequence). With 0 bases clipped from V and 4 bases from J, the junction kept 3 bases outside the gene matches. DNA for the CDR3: TGTGCCACCAGCAGAGATCAGACAGGGGGAGAGACCCAGTACTTC. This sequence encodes CATSRDQTGGETQYF.

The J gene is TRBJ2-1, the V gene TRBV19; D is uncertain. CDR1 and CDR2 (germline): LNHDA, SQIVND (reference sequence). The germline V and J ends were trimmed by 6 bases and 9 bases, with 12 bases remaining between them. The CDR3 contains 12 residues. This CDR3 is CASRYTVGEQFF. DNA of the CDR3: TGTGCCAGTAGGTATACTGTCGGTGAGCAGTTCTTC.

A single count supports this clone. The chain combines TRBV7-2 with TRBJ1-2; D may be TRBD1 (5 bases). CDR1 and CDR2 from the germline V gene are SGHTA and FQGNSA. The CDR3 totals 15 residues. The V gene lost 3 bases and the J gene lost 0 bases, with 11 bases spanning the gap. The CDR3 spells CASSLSVTANYGYTF. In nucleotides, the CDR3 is TGTGCCAGCAGCTTGTCGGTGACAGCTAACTATGGCTACACCTTC.

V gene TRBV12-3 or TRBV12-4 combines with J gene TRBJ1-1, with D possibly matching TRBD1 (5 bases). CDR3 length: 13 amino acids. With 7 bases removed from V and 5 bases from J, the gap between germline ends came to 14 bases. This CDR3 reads CASTLGGETEAFF. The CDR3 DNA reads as TGTGCCAGCACCCTGGGGGGGGAGACTGAAGCTTTCTTT.

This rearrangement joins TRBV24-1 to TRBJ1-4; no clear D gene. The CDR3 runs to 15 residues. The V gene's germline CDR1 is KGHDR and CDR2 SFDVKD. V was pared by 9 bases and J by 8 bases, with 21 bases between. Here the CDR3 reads CATRASAGGREKLFF. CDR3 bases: TGTGCCACCCGCGCGTCCGCGGGCGGAAGAGAAAAACTGTTTTTT.

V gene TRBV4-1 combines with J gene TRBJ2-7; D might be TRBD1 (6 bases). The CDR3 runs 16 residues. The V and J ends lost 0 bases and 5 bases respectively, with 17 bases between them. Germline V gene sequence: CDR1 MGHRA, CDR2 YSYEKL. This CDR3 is CASSQEPTGRGNEQYF. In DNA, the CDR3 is TGCGCCAGCAGCCAAGAACCAACAGGGAGAGGAAACGAGCAGTACTTC.

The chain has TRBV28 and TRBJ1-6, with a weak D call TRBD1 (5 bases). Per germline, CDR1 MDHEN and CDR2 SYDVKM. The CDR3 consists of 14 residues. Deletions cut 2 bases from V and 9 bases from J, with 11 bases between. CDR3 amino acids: CASSLQGISSPLHF. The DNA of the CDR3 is TGTGCCAGCAGTTTACAGGGTATCAGTTCACCCCTCCACTTT.